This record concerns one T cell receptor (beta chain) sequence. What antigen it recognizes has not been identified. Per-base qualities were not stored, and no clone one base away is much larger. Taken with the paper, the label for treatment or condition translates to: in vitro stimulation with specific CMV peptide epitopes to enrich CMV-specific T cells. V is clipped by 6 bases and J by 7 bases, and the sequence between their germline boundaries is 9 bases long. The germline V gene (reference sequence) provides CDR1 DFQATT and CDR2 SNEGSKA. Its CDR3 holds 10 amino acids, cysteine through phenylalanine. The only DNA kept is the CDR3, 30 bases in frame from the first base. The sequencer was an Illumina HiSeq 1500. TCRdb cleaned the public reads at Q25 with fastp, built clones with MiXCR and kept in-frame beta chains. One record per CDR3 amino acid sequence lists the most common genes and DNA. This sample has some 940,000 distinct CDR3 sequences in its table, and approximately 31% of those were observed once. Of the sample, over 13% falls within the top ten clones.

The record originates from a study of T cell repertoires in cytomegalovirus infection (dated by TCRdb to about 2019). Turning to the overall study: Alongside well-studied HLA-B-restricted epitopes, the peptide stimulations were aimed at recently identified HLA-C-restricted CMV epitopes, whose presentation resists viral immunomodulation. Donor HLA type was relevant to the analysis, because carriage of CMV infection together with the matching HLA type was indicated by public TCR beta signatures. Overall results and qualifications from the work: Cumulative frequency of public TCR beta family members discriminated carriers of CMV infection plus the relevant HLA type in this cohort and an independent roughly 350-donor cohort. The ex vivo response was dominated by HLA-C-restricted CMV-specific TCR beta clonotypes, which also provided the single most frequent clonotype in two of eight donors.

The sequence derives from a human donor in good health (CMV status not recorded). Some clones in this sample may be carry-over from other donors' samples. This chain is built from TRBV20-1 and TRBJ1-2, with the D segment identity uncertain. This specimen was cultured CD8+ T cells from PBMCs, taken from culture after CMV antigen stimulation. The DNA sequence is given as TGCAGTGCGTGGGATGGTGGCTACACCTTC. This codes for CSAWDGGYTF.